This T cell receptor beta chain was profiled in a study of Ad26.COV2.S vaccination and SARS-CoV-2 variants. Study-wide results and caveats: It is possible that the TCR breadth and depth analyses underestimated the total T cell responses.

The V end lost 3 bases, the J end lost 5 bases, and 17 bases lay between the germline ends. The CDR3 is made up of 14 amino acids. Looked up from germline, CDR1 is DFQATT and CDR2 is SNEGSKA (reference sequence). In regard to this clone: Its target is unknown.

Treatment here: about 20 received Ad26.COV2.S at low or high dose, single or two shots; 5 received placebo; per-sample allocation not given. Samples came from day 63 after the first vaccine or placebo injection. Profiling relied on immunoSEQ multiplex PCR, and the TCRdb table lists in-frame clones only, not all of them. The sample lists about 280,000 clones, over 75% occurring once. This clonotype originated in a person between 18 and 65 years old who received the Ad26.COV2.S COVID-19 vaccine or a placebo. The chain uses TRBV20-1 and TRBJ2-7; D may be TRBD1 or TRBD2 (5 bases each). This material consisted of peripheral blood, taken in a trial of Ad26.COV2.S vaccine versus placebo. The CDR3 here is CSASDQGGGHEQYF. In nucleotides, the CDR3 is TGCAGTGCTAGTGACCAGGGTGGGGGACACGAGCAGTACTTC.